This T cell receptor (beta chain) came from a study of cytotoxic CD8 clonotypes in ibrutinib-treated CLL (dated by TCRdb to the early 2020s). Study-wide context: The cohort included approximately 15 treatment-naive and approximately twelve relapsed/refractory patients; approximately 17 were IGHV unmutated. Partial responses were observed in approximately 24 patients and complete responses in 2; after a median follow-up of around 68 months, remission was maintained in around 14 patients and progression was observed in approximately twelve. The response samples were drawn at a median of around eleven months into treatment, with a range of about 6 to 40 months. An average of around 250,000 productive templates and approximately 91,000 productive rearrangements was obtained per sample. Longitudinal samples were available for about 30% of the roughly 86 trial participants. Cryopreserved peripheral blood mononuclear cells were obtained prior to treatment, at the time of response, and at either disease progression or sustained remission. All remission and progressive disease samples were collected while patients were still receiving ibrutinib.

Interpreted using the paper, the time point label stands for: progressive disease on ibrutinib. For TCR beta library preparation, around 1.8 micrograms of genomic DNA were extracted from the cryopreserved PBMCs. High-throughput TCR beta sequencing was performed on longitudinal blood samples from CLL patients receiving ibrutinib monotherapy. The patients took part in an open-label, single-center phase 2 trial of ibrutinib monotherapy. Of note for this clone: What this receptor recognizes is not known. There are no base qualities to consult, and no much larger clone falls within one base.

The junction shows trimming of 4 bases on V and 4 bases on J, and the gene matches do not reach 7 bases of it. Inclusive of the bounding cysteine and phenylalanine, the CDR3 is 14 residues long. Only the CDR3 DNA is retained, 42 bases long and in frame from the first base. From the germline V gene, CDR1 is SGDLS and CDR2 is YYNGEE. The goal of deep resolution MiSeq sequencing was a depth between 1 in 1 million and 1 in 200,000 T cells, and coverage averaged 10x per clonotype. TCR beta libraries were generated with the immunoSEQ hsTCRB Kit. In the original analysis: ImmunoSEQ Data Assistant and ImmunoSEQ Analyzer were used for data analysis, and V, D and J genes were assigned according to IMGT definitions. Clonality was computed as one minus normalized Shannon entropy of productive rearrangement frequencies, ranging from 0 to 1. Public clonotype analysis was restricted to overrepresented clonotypes comprising at least 0.05% of each patient's repertoire. Approximately 14 age-matched healthy donor repertoires from immuneACCESS served as clonality controls. The immuneACCESS repertoire file appears here via TCRdb, limited to in-frame rearrangements. These files lack a portion of the clones; in checked studies, under half of the deficit traces to unresolved V genes, and the cause of the others is not known. V and J calls and clone size follow that table, whereas D and trimming were derived from the DNA. The sample table records 250,000 to 350,000 clones; approximately 76% of these occur just once. The biggest ten clones account for approximately 5.1% of the sample.

What the research found in general, with its limitations: Baseline clonality exceeded that of age-matched healthy donors and correlated strongly with circulating CD8+ T-cell counts. Sustained-remission and progressing patients did not have matched sampling times, and lymph node repertoires were not examined. Clonality rose at ibrutinib response, remained stable during sustained remission, and dropped back toward baseline at progression. Public clonotypes were found to be uncommon and were observed to contract or remain stable during treatment; the increase in clonality was shown to reflect expansion of private clonotypes at ibrutinib response.

The rearranged segments are TRBV9 and TRBJ2-7; TRBD1 fits 8 bases in the junction. The sequence came from a human donor with chronic lymphocytic leukemia. Source: PBMCs, taken at disease progression, from a patient treated with ibrutinib. This receptor carries the CDR3 CASSPRDRNYEQYF. The DNA sequence is TGTGCCAGCAGCCCCCGGGACAGGAATTACGAGCAGTACTTC.